The table lists the clone carrying this TCR beta chain with a count of one. This sample is drawn from a study of blood T cell repertoires in COVID-19. The wider study: Acute-phase and convalescent COVID-19 samples originated in the United States, Italy and Spain.

The V segment lost 0 bases and the J segment 2 bases; nucleotides outside the gene matches: 13. The CDR3 has 20 amino acids. CDR1 and CDR2 from the germline V gene are SGHRS and YFSETQ. How the authors handled the data: Amplification from reference gene primers served as the basis for estimated nucleated cell counts. TCRdb's copy holds only in-frame clones and misses some; the assay was immunoSEQ multiplex PCR. The V and J calls and clone size come from that table; D and trimming were worked out from the DNA. There are approximately 77,000 clones in the sample; approximately 85% occur only once, and around a tenth lies in the top ten.

Specimen: peripheral blood. This receptor was obtained from a man aged 50-60 years with COVID-19, enrolled during active disease. The rearrangement links TRBV5-1 to TRBJ2-3, with 12 bases that match TRBD2. CDR3 DNA sequence: TGCGCCAGCAGCTTGGGGGCAGGACTAGCGGGACCCGGGCCCACAGATACGCAGTATTTT. It yields the protein CASSLGAGLAGPGPTDTQYF.